This T cell receptor (beta chain) was found in a study of cytomegalovirus exposure and HLA in healthy donors. Across the whole study: The approximately 680 first-cohort repertoires and the 110 or so validation repertoires shared the same platform, a later analysis reported.

Comments on this clone: As yet, its antigen is unknown.

The donors were part of the validation cohort, which consisted of some 120 subjects and was separate from the first cohort of several hundred subjects. Trimming removed 4 bases from V and 0 bases from J, with 13 bases in between. CDR3 length equals 15 residues. Germline lookup yields CDR1 LGHNA and CDR2 YNFKEQ. Using immunoSEQ multiplex PCR, the repertoire was profiled, and TCRdb retains in-frame clones only, with some absent. Of about 360,000 clones in the sample, just over 85% are singletons; the top ten hold about 0.8%. Study-wide points: There were some public TCRs occurring in many donors, but most TCR sequences were rare. Some 150 TCR beta chains were listed as cytomegalovirus-associated.

This sequence joins TRBV4-2 and TRBJ2-7, with D tentatively TRBD1 (6 bases). Sequencing input: PBMCs. This clonotype originated in a woman aged 18-29 years in good health and CMV-seronegative. The CDR3 region has the DNA TGTGCCAGCAGCCGAGGGGACACCCTCTCCTACGAGCAGTACTTC. It yields the protein CASSRGDTLSYEQYF.